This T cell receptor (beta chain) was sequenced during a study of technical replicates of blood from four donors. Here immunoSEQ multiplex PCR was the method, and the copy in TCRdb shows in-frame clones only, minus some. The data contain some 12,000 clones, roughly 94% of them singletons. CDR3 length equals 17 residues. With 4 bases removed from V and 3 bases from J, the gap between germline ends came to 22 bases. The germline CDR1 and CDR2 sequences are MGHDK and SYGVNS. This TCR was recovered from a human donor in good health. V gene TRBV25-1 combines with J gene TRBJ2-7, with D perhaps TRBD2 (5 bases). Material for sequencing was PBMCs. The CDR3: CASSGIALARGFYEQYF. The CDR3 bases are TGTGCCAGCAGTGGAATCGCGTTAGCGCGAGGATTCTACGAGCAGTACTTC.